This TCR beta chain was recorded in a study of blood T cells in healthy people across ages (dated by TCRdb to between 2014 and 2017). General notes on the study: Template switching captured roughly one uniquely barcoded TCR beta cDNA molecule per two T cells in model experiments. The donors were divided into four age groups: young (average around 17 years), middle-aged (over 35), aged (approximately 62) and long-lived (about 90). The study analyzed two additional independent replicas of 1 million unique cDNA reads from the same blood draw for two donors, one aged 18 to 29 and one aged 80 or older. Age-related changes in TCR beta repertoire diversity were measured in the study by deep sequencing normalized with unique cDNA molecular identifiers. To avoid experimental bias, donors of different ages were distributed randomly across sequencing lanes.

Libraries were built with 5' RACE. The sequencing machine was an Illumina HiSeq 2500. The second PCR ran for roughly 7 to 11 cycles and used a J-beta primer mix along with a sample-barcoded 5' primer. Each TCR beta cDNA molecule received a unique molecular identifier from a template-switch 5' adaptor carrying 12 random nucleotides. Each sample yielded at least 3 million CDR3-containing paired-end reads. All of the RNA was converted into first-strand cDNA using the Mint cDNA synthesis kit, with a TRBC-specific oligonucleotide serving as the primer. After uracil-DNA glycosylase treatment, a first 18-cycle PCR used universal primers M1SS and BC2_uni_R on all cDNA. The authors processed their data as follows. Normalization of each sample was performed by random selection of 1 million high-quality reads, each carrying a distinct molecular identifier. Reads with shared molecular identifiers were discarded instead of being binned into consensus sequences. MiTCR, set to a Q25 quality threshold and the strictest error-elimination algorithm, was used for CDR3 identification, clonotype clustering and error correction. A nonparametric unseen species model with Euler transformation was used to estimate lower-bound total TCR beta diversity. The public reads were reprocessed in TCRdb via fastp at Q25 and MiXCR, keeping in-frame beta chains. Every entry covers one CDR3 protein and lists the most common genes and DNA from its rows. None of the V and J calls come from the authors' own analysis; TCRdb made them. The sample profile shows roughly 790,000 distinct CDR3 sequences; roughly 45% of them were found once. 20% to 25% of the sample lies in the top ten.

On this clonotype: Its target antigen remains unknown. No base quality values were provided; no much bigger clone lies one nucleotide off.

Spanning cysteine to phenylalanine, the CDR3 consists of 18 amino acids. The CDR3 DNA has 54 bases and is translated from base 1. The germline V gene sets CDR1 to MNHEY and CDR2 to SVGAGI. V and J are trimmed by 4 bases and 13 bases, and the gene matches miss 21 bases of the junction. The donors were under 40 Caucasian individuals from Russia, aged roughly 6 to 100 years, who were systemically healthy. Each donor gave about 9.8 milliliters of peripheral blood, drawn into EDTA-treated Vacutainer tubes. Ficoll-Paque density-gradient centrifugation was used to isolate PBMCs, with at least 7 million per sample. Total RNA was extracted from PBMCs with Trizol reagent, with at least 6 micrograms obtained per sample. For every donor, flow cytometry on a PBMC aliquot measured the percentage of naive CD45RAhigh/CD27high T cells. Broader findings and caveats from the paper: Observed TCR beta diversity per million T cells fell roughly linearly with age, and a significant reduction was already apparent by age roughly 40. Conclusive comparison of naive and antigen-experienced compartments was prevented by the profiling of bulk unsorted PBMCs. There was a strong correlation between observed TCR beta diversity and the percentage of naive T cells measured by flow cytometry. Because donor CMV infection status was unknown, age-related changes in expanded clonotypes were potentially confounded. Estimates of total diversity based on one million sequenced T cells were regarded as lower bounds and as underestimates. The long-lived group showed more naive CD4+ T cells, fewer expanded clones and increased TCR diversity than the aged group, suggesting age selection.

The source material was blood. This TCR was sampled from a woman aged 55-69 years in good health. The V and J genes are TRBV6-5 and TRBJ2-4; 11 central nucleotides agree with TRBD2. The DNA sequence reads TGTGCCAGCAGTTCCCCTAGCGGGAGGTTTTCTTCCGACAATGAGCAGTACTTC. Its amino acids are CASSSPSGRFSSDNEQYF.